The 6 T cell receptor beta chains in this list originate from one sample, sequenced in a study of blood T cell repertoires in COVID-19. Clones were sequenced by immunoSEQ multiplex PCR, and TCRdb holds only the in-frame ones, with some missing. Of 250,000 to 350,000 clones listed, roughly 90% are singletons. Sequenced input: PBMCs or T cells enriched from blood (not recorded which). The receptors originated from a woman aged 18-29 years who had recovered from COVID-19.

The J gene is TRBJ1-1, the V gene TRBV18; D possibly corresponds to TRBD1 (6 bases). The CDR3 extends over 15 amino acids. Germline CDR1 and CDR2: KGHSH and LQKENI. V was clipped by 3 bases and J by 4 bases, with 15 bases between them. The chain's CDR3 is CASSPTGPISTEAFF. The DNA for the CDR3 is TGTGCCAGCTCACCTACAGGGCCCATTAGCACTGAAGCTTTCTTT.

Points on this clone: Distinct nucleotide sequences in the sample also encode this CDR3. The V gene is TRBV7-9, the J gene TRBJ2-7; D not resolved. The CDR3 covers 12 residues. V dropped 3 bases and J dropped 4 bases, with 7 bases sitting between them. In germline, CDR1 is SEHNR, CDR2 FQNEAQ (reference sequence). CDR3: CASSLSGYEQYF. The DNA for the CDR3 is TGTGCCAGCAGCTTGTCAGGATACGAGCAGTACTTC. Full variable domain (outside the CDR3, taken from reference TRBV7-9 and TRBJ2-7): DTGVSQNPRHKITKRGQNVTFRCDPISEHNRLYWYRQTLGQGPEFLTYFQNEAQLEKSRLLSDRFSAERPKGSFSTLEIQRTEQGDSAMYLCASSLSGYEQYFGPGTRLTVT.

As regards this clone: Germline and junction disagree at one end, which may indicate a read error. The CDR3 nucleotides read TGTGCCAGCTCACCACCGGGGCCCCGGTTAGCCCGTTTT. Its translation: CASSPPGPRLARF. The V gene is TRBV18, the J gene TRBJ2-2, with D perhaps matching TRBD1 (5 bases). The CDR3 is made up of 13 amino acids. CDR1 and CDR2 from the germline V gene are KGHSH and LQKENI. The entire variable domain, with the rest obtained from reference TRBV18 and TRBJ2-2, is as follows: NAGVMQNPRHLVRRRGQEARLRCSPMKGHSHVYWYRQLPEEGLKFMVYLQKENIIDESGMPKERFSAEFPKEGPSILRIQQVVRGDSAAYFCASSPPGPRLARFGEGSRLTVL.

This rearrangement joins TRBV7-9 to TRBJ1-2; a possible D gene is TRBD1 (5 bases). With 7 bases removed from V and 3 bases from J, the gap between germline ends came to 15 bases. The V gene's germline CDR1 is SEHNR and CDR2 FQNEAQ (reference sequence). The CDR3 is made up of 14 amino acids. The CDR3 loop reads CASIDGGVDYGYTF. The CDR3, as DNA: TGTGCCAGCATCGACGGGGGGGTTGACTATGGCTACACCTTC.

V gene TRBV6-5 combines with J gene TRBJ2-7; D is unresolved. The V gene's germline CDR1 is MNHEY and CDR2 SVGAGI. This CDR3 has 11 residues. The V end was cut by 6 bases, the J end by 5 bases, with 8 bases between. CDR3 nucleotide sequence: TGTGCCAGCAGGCGCCTAAACGAGCAGTACTTC. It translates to CASRRLNEQYF.

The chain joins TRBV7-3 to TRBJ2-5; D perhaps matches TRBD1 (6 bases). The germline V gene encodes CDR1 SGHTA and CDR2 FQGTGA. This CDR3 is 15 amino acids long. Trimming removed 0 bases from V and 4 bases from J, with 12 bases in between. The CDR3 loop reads CASSLTGTPGETQYF. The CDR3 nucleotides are TGTGCCAGCAGCTTAACCGGGACACCAGGAGAGACCCAGTACTTC. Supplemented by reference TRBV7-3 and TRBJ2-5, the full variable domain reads GAGVSQTPSNKVTEKGKYVELRCDPISGHTALYWYRQSLGQGPEFLIYFQGTGAADDSGLPNDRFFAVRPEGSVSTLKIQRTERGDSAVYLCASSLTGTPGETQYFGPGTRLLVL.